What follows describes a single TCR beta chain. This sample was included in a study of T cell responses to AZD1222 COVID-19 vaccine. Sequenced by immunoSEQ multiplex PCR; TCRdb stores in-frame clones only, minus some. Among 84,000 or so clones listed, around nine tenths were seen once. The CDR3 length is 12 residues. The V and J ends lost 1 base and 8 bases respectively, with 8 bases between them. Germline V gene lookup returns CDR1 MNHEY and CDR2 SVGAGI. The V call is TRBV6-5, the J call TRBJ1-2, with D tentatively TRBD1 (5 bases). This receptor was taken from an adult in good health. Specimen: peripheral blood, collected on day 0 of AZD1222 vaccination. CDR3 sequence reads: CASSYFGGGYTF. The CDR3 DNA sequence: TGTGCCAGCAGTTACTTCGGGGGGGGCTACACCTTC.